This T cell receptor beta chain was found in a study of PD-1 blockade in classical Hodgkin lymphoma. Study outcomes and limitations: Reasons behind the repertoire differences stay unclear, perhaps disease activity or earlier therapy.

About this clone itself: Its specificity is unknown.

Indicated time point: cycle 4 day 1 (C4D1), after less than 7 weeks of nivolumab. Relapse was seen in all patients after autologous stem cell transplantation, and brentuximab vedotin exposure was variable. The V gene's germline CDR1 is MNHEY and CDR2 SMNVEV (reference sequence). Trimming took off 7 bases at V and 4 bases at J, with 14 bases between the two ends. The CDR3 extends over 14 amino acids. Sequencing was performed with immunoSEQ multiplex PCR; in TCRdb, only in-frame clones are kept and a portion is missing. The table includes tens of thousands of clones, around 90% detected once. This clonotype was obtained from a human donor with classical Hodgkin lymphoma. This chain joins TRBV27 and TRBJ2-1; TRBD1 is a possible D gene (6 bases). Sample: peripheral blood mononuclear cells (PBMCs), taken before the fourth cycle of nivolumab. The CDR3, as DNA: TGTGCCAGCAAGCCAGGGGCAGGGTACAATGAGCAGTTCTTC. As protein: CASKPGAGYNEQFF.